This entry is about one T cell receptor beta chain. Its target is unknown. These data originate in a study of cytomegalovirus exposure and HLA in healthy donors. Turning to the study itself: Of the donors genotyped, several hundred in all, about 81% fell in the Caucasian-associated ancestry cluster. Broader study findings: TCR beta sequences reportedly predicted most subjects' HLA-A and HLA-B alleles accurately. A classifier reportedly called cytomegalovirus status with high sensitivity and specificity.

Vbeta (60) and Jbeta (13) primers were used in the PCR. Original methodology: Later, 65 million to 85 million unique TCR beta chains were counted in an analysis, and roughly 10 million of them were shared. Produced via immunoSEQ multiplex PCR; TCRdb's table is partial and in-frame only. The V and J calls and clone size come from that table; D and trimming were worked out from the DNA. Its clone listing holds about 58,000 clones. Germline CDR1 GTSNPN, CDR2 SVGIG (reference sequence). V was cut by 2 bases and J by 4 bases, with 9 bases left in between. The CDR3 contains 13 residues. This chain links TRBV30 with TRBJ1-5, with no clear D. The sequence derives from a woman aged 18-29 years in good health and CMV-seronegative. The sequencing sample was made of PBMCs. The CDR3 loop reads CAWSNHPNQPQHF. CDR3 bases: TGTGCCTGGAGTAATCATCCAAATCAGCCCCAGCATTTT.